These 7 T cell receptor beta chains share one sample of origin, sequenced in a study of identical twins. Via MiXCR, TCRdb re-called the 5' RACE reads, giving one row per CDR3 protein. The sample carries just over 500,000 distinct CDR3 sequences, around 20% recorded once. These same records also appear under a second study, on T cells expressing NK-cell markers.

Sequenced sample: CD4+ T cells sorted from blood. The source is a woman under 30 in good health.

This chain uses TRBV20-1 with TRBJ1-1; D is unclear. The CDR3 is 14 residues long. CDR1 DFQATT and CDR2 SNEGSKA come from the germline V gene (reference sequence). The V end was cut by 4 bases, the J end by 0 bases, with 12 bases between. The CDR3 protein is CSATPGRLNTEAFF. As DNA, the CDR3 is TGCAGTGCTACCCCCGGTCGGTTGAACACTGAAGCTTTCTTT.

The V and J genes are TRBV5-4 and TRBJ2-3; D possibly corresponds to TRBD2 (5 bases). Germline CDR1 reads SGHNT; CDR2 reads YYREEE (reference sequence). The germline V and J ends were trimmed by 2 bases and 6 bases, with 10 bases remaining between them. The length of the CDR3 is 13 residues. The CDR3 sequence is CASSFYGEDTQYF. The CDR3 DNA sequence: TGTGCCAGCAGCTTTTACGGGGAGGATACGCAGTATTTT. The entire variable domain, with the rest obtained from reference TRBV5-4 and TRBJ2-3, is as follows: ETGVTQSPTHLIKTRGQQVTLRCSSQSGHNTVSWYQQALGQGPQFIFQYYREEENGRGNFPPRFSGLQFPNYSSELNVNALELDDSALYLCASSFYGEDTQYFGPGTRLTVL.

The rearrangement uses TRBV3-1 and TRBJ2-7, with a weak D call TRBD2 (7 bases). Trimming removed 8 bases from V and 3 bases from J, with 11 bases in between. Germline CDR1 LGHDT, CDR2 YNNKEL (reference sequence). This CDR3 has 12 residues. The CDR3: CASEGGDYEQYF. CDR3 in DNA: TGTGCCAGCGAAGGGGGGGACTACGAGCAGTACTTC.

The chain has TRBV20-1 and TRBJ2-7; D may be TRBD2 (5 bases). The CDR3 covers 12 residues. The germline gives CDR1 DFQATT, CDR2 SNEGSKA (reference sequence). V was clipped by 6 bases and J by 2 bases, with 11 bases between them. The CDR3 sequence is CSAGADPYEQYF. Written as DNA, the CDR3 is TGCAGTGCAGGAGCGGACCCCTACGAGCAGTACTTC.

This clonotype occurred once. The chain links TRBV7-9 to TRBJ2-1; 8 bases line up with TRBD2. The CDR3 spans 16 residues. Germline CDR1 and CDR2: SEHNR and FQNEAQ (reference sequence). Trimming took 6 bases from V and 6 from J; bases not matched to a gene: 13. CDR3 DNA sequence: TGTGCCAGCAGTTTCAGGAAGCGGGAGCGGTTCAATGAGCAGTTCTTC. It encodes CASSFRKRERFNEQFF.

V gene TRBV2 combines with J gene TRBJ1-1; tentative D call: TRBD1 (6 bases). Germline assignment: CDR1 SNHLY and CDR2 FYNNEI. The CDR3 consists of 13 residues. Trimming removed 7 bases at V and 1 base at J, with 10 bases between. The CDR3 protein is CASKWDTNTEAFF. The CDR3 nucleotides are TGTGCCAGCAAGTGGGACACGAACACTGAAGCTTTCTTT.

The chain couples TRBV7-8 to TRBJ2-1; D is ambiguous. CDR1 is SGHVS, CDR2 FQNEAQ, per germline. V was trimmed by 5 bases and J by 6 bases, leaving 11 bases between them. The CDR3 runs 13 residues. The CDR3 sequence: CASSPRSLNEQFF. The CDR3 bases are TGTGCCAGCAGCCCCAGGTCCCTCAATGAGCAGTTCTTC.